This T cell receptor beta chain originates from a study of shared T cell receptors in the human thymus. Sequencing was performed with immunoSEQ multiplex PCR; in TCRdb, only in-frame clones are kept and a portion is missing. The sample records 550,000 to 800,000 clones, approximately 85% being singletons. The V and J ends lost 4 bases and 5 bases, in that order; junction bases with no gene match: 8. The CDR3 is made up of 15 amino acids. Germline CDR1 and CDR2: MNHEY and SMNVEV (reference sequence). This clone was observed a handful of times. The same data also went into a second study, on human thymus T cells. As reported in that work: Unrelated individuals had highly overlapping thymic repertoires, as reported in related research.

Sequencing input: thymocytes. This clonotype was sampled from a girl under two years old with a congenital heart defect. The rearrangement links TRBV27 to TRBJ1-2, with 9 bases aligning to TRBD1. CDR3 nucleotide sequence: TGTGCCAGCAGTTCCGCACAGGGGGCGCGGTATGGCTACACCTTC. Translated: CASSSAQGARYGYTF.